A selection of T cell receptor beta chains follows, all from one sample in a study of blood T cell repertoires in COVID-19. Clones were read by immunoSEQ multiplex PCR, and TCRdb kept only the in-frame ones, dropping some. The table shows approximately 320,000 clones, with roughly 90% occurring only once. The sample consisted of PBMCs or T cells enriched from blood (not recorded which). These TCRs come from a woman under 30 who had recovered from COVID-19. Each CDR3 is given with its conserved first and last residue. Fields, in order: V gene, J gene, CDR3 protein.

TRBV7-2	TRBJ1-1	CASNDRVGEAFF
TRBV28	TRBJ1-4	CASRTGGDPNEKLFF
TRBV7-2	TRBJ2-1	CASSLGSPLSGYNEQFF
TRBV27	TRBJ1-1	CASSFRGSTEAFF
TRBV6-5	TRBJ1-4	CASSGTGGYEKLFF
TRBV7-2	TRBJ2-1	CASSLSLAANEQFF
TRBV5-8	TRBJ1-1	CASRSPGGWTEAFF
TRBV29-1	TRBJ1-1	CSVAEGEVGTEAFF
TRBV19	TRBJ1-4	CASSVSRMGLGEKLFF
TRBV27	TRBJ2-5	CASSRQAGGRETQYF
TRBV19	TRBJ1-2	CASSSGVHGYTF
TRBV7-2	TRBJ1-2	CASSLTGQGGYGYTF
TRBV5-5	TRBJ2-3	CASSAIQGALRFGPDTQYF
TRBV6-1	TRBJ2-7	CASSESSPYEQYF
TRBV15	TRBJ2-7	CATKPRGGSYEQYF
TRBV7-9	TRBJ1-2	CASSGTAYGYTF
TRBV7-8	TRBJ1-5	CASRSGTVSNQPQHF
TRBV2	TRBJ2-1	CASSEGGGILDNEQFF
TRBV7-2	TRBJ2-1	CASSPYSTSASGGEQFF
TRBV5-1	TRBJ2-3	CASSLRSGPAGGPSIRADTQYF
TRBV11-2	TRBJ2-1	CASSPYPSRGLLYNEQFF
TRBV30	TRBJ1-2	CAWSPRVASQRYGYTF
TRBV9	TRBJ1-3	CASSGQGNTIYF
TRBV6-2/TRBV6-3	TRBJ2-7	CASSYSFIGGRNYEQYF
TRBV30	TRBJ2-7	CAWSVLSGPEGYEQYF
TRBV6-2/TRBV6-3	TRBJ1-2	CASSSGSVDGYTF
TRBV7-2	TRBJ1-1	CASSLDRGYTEAFF
TRBV5-1	TRBJ2-2	CASSLPTGNTGELFF
TRBV28	TRBJ1-2	CASSFRQYGYTF
TRBV21-1	TRBJ2-2	CASSKAYRGPIAGGDTGELFF
TRBV6-2/TRBV6-3	TRBJ1-5	CASTPDSSNQPQHF
TRBV10-3	TRBJ1-1	CASTGPGQGAYAEAFF
TRBV24-1	TRBJ2-3	CATSDLGGGADTQYF
TRBV7-3	TRBJ2-2	CASSPGLAGGELFF
TRBV11-1	TRBJ1-6	CASSSNRGGNSPLHF
TRBV7-2	TRBJ2-1	CASSLGGGRYGNEQFF
TRBV15	TRBJ2-1	CATSRRTSDEQFF
TRBV29-1	TRBJ2-1	CSGTRDNEQFF
TRBV30	TRBJ1-1	CAYGTGGTEAFF
TRBV19	TRBJ1-1	CASSNIPGYTEAFF